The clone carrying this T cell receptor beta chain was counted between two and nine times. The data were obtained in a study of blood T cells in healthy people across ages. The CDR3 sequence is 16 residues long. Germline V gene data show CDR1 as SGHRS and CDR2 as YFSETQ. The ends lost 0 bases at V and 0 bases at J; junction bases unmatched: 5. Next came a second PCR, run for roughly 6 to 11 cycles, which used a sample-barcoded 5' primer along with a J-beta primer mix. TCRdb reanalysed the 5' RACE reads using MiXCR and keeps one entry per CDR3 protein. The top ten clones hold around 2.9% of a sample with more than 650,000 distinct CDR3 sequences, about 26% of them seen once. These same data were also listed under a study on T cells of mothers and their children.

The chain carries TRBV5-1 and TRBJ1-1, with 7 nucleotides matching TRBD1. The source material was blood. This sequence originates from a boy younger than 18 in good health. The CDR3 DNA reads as TGCGCCAGCAGCTTGGTAGGGGGCACACTGAACACTGAAGCTTTCTTT. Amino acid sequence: CASSLVGGTLNTEAFF.